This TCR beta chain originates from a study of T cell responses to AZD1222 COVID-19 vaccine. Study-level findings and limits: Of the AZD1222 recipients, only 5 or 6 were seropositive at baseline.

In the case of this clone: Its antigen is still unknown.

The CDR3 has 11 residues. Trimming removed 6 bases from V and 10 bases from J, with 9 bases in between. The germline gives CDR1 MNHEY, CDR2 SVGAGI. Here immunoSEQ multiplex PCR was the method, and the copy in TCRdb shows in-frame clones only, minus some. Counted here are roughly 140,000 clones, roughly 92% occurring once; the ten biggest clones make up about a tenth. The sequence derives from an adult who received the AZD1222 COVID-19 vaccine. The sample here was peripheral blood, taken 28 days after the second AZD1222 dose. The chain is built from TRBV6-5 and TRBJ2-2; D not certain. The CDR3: CASRLGLELFF. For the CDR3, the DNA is TGTGCCAGCAGACTTGGGTTGGAGCTGTTTTTT.